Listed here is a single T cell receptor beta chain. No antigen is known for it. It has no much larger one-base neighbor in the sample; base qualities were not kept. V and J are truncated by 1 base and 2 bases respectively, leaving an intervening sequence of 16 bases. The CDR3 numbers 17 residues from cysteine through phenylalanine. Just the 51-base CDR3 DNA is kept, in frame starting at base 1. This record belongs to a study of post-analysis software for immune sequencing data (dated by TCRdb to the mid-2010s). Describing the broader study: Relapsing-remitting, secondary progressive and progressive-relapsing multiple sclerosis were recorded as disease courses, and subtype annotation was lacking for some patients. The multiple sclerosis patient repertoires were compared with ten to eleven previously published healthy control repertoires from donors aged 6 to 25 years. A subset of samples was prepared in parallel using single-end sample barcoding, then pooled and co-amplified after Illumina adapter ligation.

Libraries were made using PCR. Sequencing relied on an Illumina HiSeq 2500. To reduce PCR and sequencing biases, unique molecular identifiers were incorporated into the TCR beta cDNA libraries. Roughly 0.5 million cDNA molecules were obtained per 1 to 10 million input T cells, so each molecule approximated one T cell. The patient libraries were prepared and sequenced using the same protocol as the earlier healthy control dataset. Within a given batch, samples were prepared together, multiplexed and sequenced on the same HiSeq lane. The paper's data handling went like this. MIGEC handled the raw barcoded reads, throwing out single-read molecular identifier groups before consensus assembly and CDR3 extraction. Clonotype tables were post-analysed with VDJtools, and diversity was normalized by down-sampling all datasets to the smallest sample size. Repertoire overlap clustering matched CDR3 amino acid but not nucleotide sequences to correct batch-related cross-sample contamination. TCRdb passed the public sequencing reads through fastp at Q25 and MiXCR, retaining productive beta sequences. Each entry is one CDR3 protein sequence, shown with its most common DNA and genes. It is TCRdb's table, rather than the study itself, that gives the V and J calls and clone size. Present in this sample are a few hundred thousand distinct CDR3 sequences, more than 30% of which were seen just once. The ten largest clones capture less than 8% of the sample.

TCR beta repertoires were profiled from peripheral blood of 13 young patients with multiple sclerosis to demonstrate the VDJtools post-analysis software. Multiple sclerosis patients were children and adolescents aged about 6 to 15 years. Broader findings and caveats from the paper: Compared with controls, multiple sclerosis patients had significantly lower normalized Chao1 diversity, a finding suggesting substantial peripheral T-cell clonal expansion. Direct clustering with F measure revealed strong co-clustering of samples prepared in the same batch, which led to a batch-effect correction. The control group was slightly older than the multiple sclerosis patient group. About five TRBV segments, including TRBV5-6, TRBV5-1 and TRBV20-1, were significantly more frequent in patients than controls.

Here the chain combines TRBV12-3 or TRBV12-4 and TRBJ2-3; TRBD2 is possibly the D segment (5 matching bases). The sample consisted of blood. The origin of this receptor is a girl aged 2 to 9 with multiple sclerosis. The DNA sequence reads TGTGCCAGCAGTTTAGGACCGGGAAGTCCTGCCACAGATACGCAGTATTTT. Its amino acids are CASSLGPGSPATDTQYF.